This entry is about one TCR beta chain. The junction does not match germline at one end; this may be a read error. The data originate from a study of tumor and adjacent non-tumor tissue in lung cancer. The wider study: Histology: under 15 adenocarcinoma, a couple of squamous cell carcinoma, 1 small cell lung cancer.

Germline CDR1 reads DFQATT; CDR2 reads SNEGSKA (reference sequence). This CDR3 has 11 residues. The template was RNA from unsorted bulk tissue. Newly diagnosed lung cancer patients had thoracic surgery in China, August–late 2014, without prior chemotherapy. TCRbeta libraries were built with three rounds of nested PCR, modified from ARM-PCR. TCRdb analysed the multiplex PCR reads with MiXCR anew, one entry per CDR3 protein. The sample yields roughly 70,000 distinct CDR3 sequences, 55% to 85% seen once. Sequencing was carried out using lung tumor tissue. This clonotype originated in a man aged 55 to 70 with non-small cell lung cancer. This chain joins TRBV20-1 and TRBJ1-1; TRBD1 is a possible D gene (5 bases). CDR3 in amino acids: CSVAGNNEVFF. The CDR3 DNA follows: TGCAGTGTCGCAGGGAACAATGAAGTTTTCTTT.